This TCR beta chain was recovered during a study of CD8 T cells in Susac syndrome. After extraction with the RNeasy kit, roughly 0.5 to 1 ug of the RNA was reverse transcribed using random hexamers. TCRdb reprocessed the immunoSEQ multiplex PCR reads with MiXCR, giving one entry per CDR3 protein. The sample has approximately 120,000 distinct CDR3 sequences, about nine tenths seen once. Germline CDR1 and CDR2: SQVTM and ANQGSEA. Trimming at V came to 4 bases and at J to 8 bases, leaving 14 bases not matched to a gene. This CDR3 comprises 16 residues. From blood CD8+ and CD4+ T cells, TCR beta sequences were generated. Negative isolation was used for CD8+ and CD4+ T cells and FACS enrichment for TEMRA cells.

Sequencing was performed on CD4+ T cells from PBMCs. This sequence joins TRBV29-1 and TRBJ1-4; 9 nucleotides align to TRBD1. The receptor was isolated from a human donor in good health. The CDR3 is CSVAPGQGSVGEKLFF. As DNA, the CDR3 is TGCAGCGTTGCTCCGGGACAGGGATCTGTCGGGGAAAAACTGTTTTTT.